This TCR beta chain derives from a study of early T cells in non-severe SARS-CoV-2 infection. Study summary: The study sequenced bulk RNA from unsorted whole blood, with chains unpaired.

V was clipped by 6 bases and J by 4 bases; unmatched bases: 4. The germline CDR1 and CDR2 sequences are DFQATT and SNEGSKA (reference sequence). The CDR3 consists of 12 residues. Note on this clonotype: Its specificity is not known.

The TCR library protocol was used to attach unique molecular identifiers. These identifiers were attached to individual cDNA molecules. MiXCR was run by TCRdb on the 5' RACE reads, yielding one entry per CDR3 protein. The sample lists around 52,000 distinct CDR3 sequences, 6.2% occurring once. The study's findings and limits: The VDJdb matching leaned toward anti-spike CD8 responses and overlooked private and CD4 specificities.

This TCR was recovered from an adult who was a healthcare worker with PCR-confirmed SARS-CoV-2 infection or an uninfected control (not recorded which). Material: whole blood. This chain connects TRBV20-1 to TRBJ1-1, with TRBD1 identical over 8 bases. The CDR3 sequence: CSATGGGTEAFF. In DNA form, the CDR3 reads TGCAGTGCCACAGGGGGGGGCACTGAAGCTTTCTTT.